This T cell receptor beta chain originates from a study of response to subunit inactivated influenza vaccine. TCRdb reprocessed the RT-PCR reads with MiXCR, giving one entry per CDR3 protein. The sample shows around 200,000 distinct CDR3 sequences, approximately 12% of them seen only once. This CDR3 has 14 amino acids. The germline gives CDR1 MDHEN, CDR2 SYDVKM. The J segment lost 6 bases and the V segment lost 2 bases, leaving 4 bases of the junction unmatched. A further study also used this sample, focusing on T cells expressing NK-cell markers. That work adds: UMIs accompanied the 5'RACE template switching by which TCR beta cDNA was made. In several experiments, sorting was confined to alpha-beta TCR T cells through use of an anti-gamma-delta TCR antibody.

This receptor was identified in a man aged 50-59 years who received an inactivated influenza vaccine. The V gene is TRBV28, the J gene TRBJ1-5; TRBD1 agrees at 7 bases. The sample consisted of CD8+ T cells sorted from PBMCs, taken 11 to 12 days after vaccination. The CDR3, as DNA: TGTGCCAGCAGTTTAAACAGGGGTGGTCAGCCCCAGCATTTT. As protein: CASSLNRGGQPQHF.